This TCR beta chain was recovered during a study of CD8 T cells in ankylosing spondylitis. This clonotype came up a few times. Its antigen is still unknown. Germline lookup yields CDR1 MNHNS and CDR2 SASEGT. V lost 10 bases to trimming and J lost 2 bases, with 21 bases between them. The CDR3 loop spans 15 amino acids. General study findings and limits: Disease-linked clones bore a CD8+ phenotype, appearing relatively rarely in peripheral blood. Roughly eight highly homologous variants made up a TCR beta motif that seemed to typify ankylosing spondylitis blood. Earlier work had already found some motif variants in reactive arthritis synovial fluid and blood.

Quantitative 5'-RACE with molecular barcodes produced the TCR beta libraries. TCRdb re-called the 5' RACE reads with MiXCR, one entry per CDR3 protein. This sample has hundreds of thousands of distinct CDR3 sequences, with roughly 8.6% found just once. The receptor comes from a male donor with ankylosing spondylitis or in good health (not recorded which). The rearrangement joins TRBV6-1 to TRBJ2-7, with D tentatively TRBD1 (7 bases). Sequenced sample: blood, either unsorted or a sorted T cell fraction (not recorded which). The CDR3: CAIRKSGDSTYEQYF. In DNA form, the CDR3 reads TGTGCCATCCGAAAGTCGGGGGACAGCACCTACGAGCAGTACTTC.